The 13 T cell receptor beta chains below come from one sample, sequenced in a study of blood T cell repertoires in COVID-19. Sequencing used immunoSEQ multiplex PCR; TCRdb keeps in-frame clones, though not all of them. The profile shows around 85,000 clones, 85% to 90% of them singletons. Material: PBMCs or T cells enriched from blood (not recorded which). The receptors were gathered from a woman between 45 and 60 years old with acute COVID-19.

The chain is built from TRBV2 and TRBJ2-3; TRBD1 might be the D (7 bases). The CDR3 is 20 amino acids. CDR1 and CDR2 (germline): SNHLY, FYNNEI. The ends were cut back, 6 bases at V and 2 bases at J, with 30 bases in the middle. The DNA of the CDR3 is TGTGCCAGCAGCGGTCAAGCAAGCACCCTCCCAGGGGGGTACACAGATACGCAGTATTTT. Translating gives CASSGQASTLPGGYTDTQYF.

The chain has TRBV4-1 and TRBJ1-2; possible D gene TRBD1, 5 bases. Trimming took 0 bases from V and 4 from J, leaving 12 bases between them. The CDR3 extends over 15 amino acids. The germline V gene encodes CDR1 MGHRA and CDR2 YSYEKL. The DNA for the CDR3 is TGCGCCAGCAGCCAAGATCTCGGGGGGGGCTATGGCTACACCTTC. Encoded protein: CASSQDLGGGYGYTF.

CDR3 bases: TGTGCCATCAGTGATACAACAGGGCCCGCCAACTATGGCTACACCTTC. Protein product: CAISDTTGPANYGYTF. This sequence joins TRBV10-3 and TRBJ1-2, with D possibly being TRBD1 (6 bases). In germline, CDR1 is ENHRY, CDR2 SYGVKD. Trimming took 3 bases from V and 2 from J, leaving 16 bases between them. The CDR3 consists of 16 residues.

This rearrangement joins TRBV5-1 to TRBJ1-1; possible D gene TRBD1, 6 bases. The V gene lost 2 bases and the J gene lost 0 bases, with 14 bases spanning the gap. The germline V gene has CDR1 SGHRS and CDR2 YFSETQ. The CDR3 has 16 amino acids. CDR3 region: CASSFEDRTMNTEAFF. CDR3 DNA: TGCGCCAGCAGCTTTGAGGACAGAACAATGAACACTGAAGCTTTCTTT.

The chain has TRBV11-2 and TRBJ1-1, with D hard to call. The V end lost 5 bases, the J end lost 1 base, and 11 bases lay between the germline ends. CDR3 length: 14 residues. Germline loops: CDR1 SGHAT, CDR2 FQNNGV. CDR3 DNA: TGTGCCAGCAGCATCCTCCCGGGGAACACTGAAGCTTTCTTT. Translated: CASSILPGNTEAFF.

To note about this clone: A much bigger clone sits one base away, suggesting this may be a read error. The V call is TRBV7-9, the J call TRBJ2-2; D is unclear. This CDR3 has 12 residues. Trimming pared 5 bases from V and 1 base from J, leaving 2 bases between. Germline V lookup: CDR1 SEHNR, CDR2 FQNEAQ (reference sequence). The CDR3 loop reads CASSLNTGELFF. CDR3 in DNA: TGTGCCAGCAGCCTGAACACCGGGGAGCTGTTTTTT.

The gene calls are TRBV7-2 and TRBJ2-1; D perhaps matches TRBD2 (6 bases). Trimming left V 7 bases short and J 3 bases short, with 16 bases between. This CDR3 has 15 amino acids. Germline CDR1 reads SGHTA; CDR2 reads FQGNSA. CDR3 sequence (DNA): TGTGCCAGCACCCAGAGGCTAGCGAACTACAATGAGCAGTTCTTC. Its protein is CASTQRLANYNEQFF.

CDR3 residues: CATSTPGNQPQHF. CDR3 DNA sequence: TGTGCCACCAGCACCCCTGGCAATCAGCCCCAGCATTTT. The V gene is TRBV15, the J gene TRBJ1-5, with D unresolved. The CDR3 runs 13 residues. Per germline, CDR1 LNHNV and CDR2 YYDKDF (reference sequence). The ends were cut back, 4 bases at V and 2 bases at J, with 6 bases in the middle.

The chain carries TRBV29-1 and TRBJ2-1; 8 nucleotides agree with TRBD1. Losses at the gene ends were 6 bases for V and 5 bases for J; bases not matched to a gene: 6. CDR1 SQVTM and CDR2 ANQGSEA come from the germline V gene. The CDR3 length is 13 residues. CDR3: CSVRGLGDNEQFF. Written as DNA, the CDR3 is TGCAGCGTCAGGGGGCTAGGGGACAATGAGCAGTTCTTC.

CDR3: CSAGRGGYTF. The CDR3 DNA follows: TGCAGTGCTGGCAGGGGTGGCTACACCTTC. The chain carries TRBV20-1 and TRBJ1-2; weak D call: TRBD1 (6 bases). Germline-derived CDR1 and CDR2 are DFQATT and SNEGSKA (reference sequence). Trimming took off 5 bases at V and 7 bases at J, with 8 bases between the two ends. This CDR3 spans 10 amino acids.

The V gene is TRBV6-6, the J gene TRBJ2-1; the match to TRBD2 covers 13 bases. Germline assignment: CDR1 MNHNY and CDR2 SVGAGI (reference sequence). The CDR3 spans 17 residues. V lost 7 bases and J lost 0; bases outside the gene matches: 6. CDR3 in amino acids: CASIRTSGSHSYNEQFF. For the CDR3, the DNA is TGTGCCAGCATTCGGACTAGCGGGAGTCACTCCTACAATGAGCAGTTCTTC.

The CDR3 nucleotides are TGTGCCAGCAGCTTAGGGACAGGGAACTTGAATACGCAGTATTTT. It yields the protein CASSLGTGNLNTQYF. The V and J genes are TRBV7-2 and TRBJ2-3, with 8 bases fitting TRBD1. The junction had 7 bases not matched to a gene; V was cut back by 1 base and J by 7 bases. From germline, CDR1 is SGHTA and CDR2 FQGNSA. This CDR3 is 15 amino acids long.

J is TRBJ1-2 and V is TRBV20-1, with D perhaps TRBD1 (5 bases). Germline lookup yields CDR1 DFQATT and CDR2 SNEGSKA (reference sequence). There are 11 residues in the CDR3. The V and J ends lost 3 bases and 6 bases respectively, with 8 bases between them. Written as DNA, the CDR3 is TGCAGTGCTAGGTTCAGGGATGGCTACACCTTC. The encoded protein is CSARFRDGYTF.